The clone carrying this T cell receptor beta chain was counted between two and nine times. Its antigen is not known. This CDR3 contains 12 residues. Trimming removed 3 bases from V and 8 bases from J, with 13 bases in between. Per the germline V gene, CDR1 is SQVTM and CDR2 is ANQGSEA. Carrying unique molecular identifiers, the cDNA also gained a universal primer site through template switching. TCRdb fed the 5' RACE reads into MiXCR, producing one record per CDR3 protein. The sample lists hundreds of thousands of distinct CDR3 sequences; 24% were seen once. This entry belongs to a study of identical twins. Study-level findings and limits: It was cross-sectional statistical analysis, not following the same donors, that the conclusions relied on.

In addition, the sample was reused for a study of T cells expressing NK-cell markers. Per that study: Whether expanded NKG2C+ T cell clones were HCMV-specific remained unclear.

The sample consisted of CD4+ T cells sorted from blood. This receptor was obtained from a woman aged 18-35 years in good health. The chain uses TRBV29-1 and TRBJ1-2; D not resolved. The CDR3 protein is CSVEGAGEGYTF. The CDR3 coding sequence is TGCAGCGTTGAGGGAGCGGGAGAGGGCTACACCTTC.